One and the same sample provided the 19 T cell receptor beta chains below, sequenced in a study of cytomegalovirus exposure and HLA in healthy donors. TCRdb keeps only in-frame clones here, not all; method: immunoSEQ multiplex PCR. The repertoire holds roughly 150,000 clones, with roughly 90% as singletons. The sample taken for sequencing was PBMCs. Every receptor here comes from a man aged 18 to 29 in good health and CMV-seropositive.

The chain links TRBV5-1 to TRBJ2-5; D is perhaps TRBD1 (5 bases). V was pared by 1 base and J by 2 bases, with 9 bases between. This CDR3 region has 14 residues. The germline V gene encodes CDR1 SGHRS and CDR2 YFSETQ. CDR3 bases: TGCGCCAGCAGCTTGAACGGACAACAAGAGACCCAGTACTTC. Its protein is CASSLNGQQETQYF.

As for this clone: At one boundary the junction diverges from the germline segment, which might be a read error. The chain joins TRBV28 to TRBJ2-5, with no clear D. The CDR3 is made up of 13 amino acids. Germline loops: CDR1 MDHEN, CDR2 SYDVKM. The CDR3 region has the DNA TGTGCCAGCAGAACGGTACGCTCAAGTCACCCGAACTTC. It is translated as CASRTVRSSHPNF.

The V gene is TRBV27, the J gene TRBJ1-2, with 11 bases matching TRBD1. The V gene end was trimmed by 3 bases and the J gene end by 5 bases; junction bases not matched to a gene: 5. The germline CDR1 and CDR2 sequences are MNHEY and SMNVEV (reference sequence). The CDR3 totals 15 residues. The CDR3 region has the DNA TGTGCCAGCAGTTTTGGACAGGGGGCGCGATATGGCTACACCTTC. This translates into CASSFGQGARYGYTF.

This sequence joins TRBV9 and TRBJ2-5, with 9 nucleotides matching TRBD2. Unmatched junction bases numbered 6, after V lost 4 bases and J lost 5 bases. Germline CDR1 is SGDLS and CDR2 is YYNGEE. The CDR3 sequence is 14 residues long. CDR3: CASSRAGGSETQYF. DNA of the CDR3: TGTGCCAGCAGCAGAGCGGGAGGATCGGAGACCCAGTACTTC.

The gene calls are TRBV15 and TRBJ2-2; D is perhaps TRBD1 (5 bases). The V end lost 6 bases, the J end lost 5 bases, and 16 bases lay between the germline ends. CDR1 LNHNV and CDR2 YYDKDF come from the germline V gene (reference sequence). The CDR3 covers 15 residues. This CDR3 is CATSSDPGLTGELFF. In DNA, the CDR3 is TGTGCCACCAGTTCGGACCCAGGGTTGACCGGGGAGCTGTTTTTT.

The chain joins TRBV11-2 to TRBJ2-7; 12 nucleotides match TRBD2. Germline V lookup: CDR1 SGHAT, CDR2 FQNNGV. V shed 3 bases and J 2 bases; nucleotides not matched to a gene: 5. The CDR3 runs to 16 residues. DNA for the CDR3: TGTGCCAGCAGCTTGAGACTAGCGGGAGCCACCTACGAGCAGTACTTC. Protein: CASSLRLAGATYEQYF.

The chain joins TRBV25-1 to TRBJ2-2, with D uncertain. The V and J ends lost 6 bases and 1 base respectively, with 9 bases between them. Germline V gene sequence: CDR1 MGHDK, CDR2 SYGVNS. The CDR3 extends over 14 amino acids. The CDR3 coding sequence is TGTGCCAGCAGATCGTACAGGAACACCGGGGAGCTGTTTTTT. Protein product: CASRSYRNTGELFF.

The CDR3 region has the DNA TGTGCAAGTCGCTTTAGCGGGAAGGGGCGCGAGCAGTACTTC. Translated, it gives CASRFSGKGREQYF. This rearrangement joins TRBV12-2 to TRBJ2-7; the DNA was not used to check the table's D call, TRBD2. TRBV12-2 is given as a pseudogene. The CDR3 contains 14 residues.

Here the CDR3 reads CASSSQGFNTEAFF. The CDR3 bases are TGTGCCAGCAGTTCCCAGGGATTTAACACTGAAGCTTTCTTT. The rearrangement links TRBV27 to TRBJ1-1, with D possibly TRBD1 on 5 matching bases. The CDR3 extends over 14 amino acids. Trimming took off 4 bases at V and 2 bases at J, with 11 bases between the two ends. Germline V lookup: CDR1 MNHEY, CDR2 SMNVEV (reference sequence).

The genes are TRBV28 and TRBJ2-5; the D gene is possibly TRBD1 (6 bases). Germline CDR1 and CDR2: MDHEN and SYDVKM. The CDR3 totals 15 residues. With 6 bases removed from V and 2 bases from J, the gap between germline ends came to 16 bases. Written as DNA, the CDR3 is TGTGCCAGCAGCCTAGGGAGAGGGGGACAAGAGACCCAGTACTTC. This codes for CASSLGRGGQETQYF. Combining the CDR3 with reference TRBV28 and TRBJ2-5 gives the whole variable domain DVKVTQSSRYLVKRTGEKVFLECVQDMDHENMFWYRQDPGLGLRLIYFSYDVKMKEKGDIPEGYSVSREKKERFSLILESASTNQTSMYLCASSLGRGGQETQYFGPGTRLLVL.

This chain links TRBV19 with TRBJ1-2, with TRBD1 identical over 9 bases. Trimming took 4 bases from V and 6 from J; bases not matched to a gene: 3. CDR3 length: 13 residues. Germline V gives CDR1 LNHDA, CDR2 SQIVND (reference sequence). CDR3 sequence: CASSKQGADGYTF. The CDR3 region has the DNA TGTGCCAGTAGTAAACAGGGGGCGGATGGCTACACCTTC.

The J gene is TRBJ2-1, the V gene TRBV19, with TRBD2 identical over 12 bases. The CDR3 totals 15 residues. The ends lost 6 bases at V and 0 bases at J; junction bases unmatched: 0. Germline V gene sequence: CDR1 LNHDA, CDR2 SQIVND (reference sequence). This CDR3 is CASRTSGSSYNEQFF. Written as DNA, the CDR3 is TGTGCCAGTAGGACTAGCGGGAGCTCCTACAATGAGCAGTTCTTC.

This chain joins TRBV28 and TRBJ1-5; 7 nucleotides agree with TRBD1. The V gene's germline CDR1 is MDHEN and CDR2 SYDVKM. Unmatched junction bases numbered 9, after V lost 6 bases and J lost 4 bases. This CDR3 has 15 residues. The CDR3 DNA reads as TGTGCCAGCAGAACCCGGGACAGCCGGAATCAGCCCCAGCATTTT. Encoded protein: CASRTRDSRNQPQHF.

V is TRBV10-3 and J is TRBJ1-1; D is unclear. Germline CDR1 reads ENHRY; CDR2 reads SYGVKD. There are 18 residues in the CDR3. Trimming left V 3 bases short and J 5 bases short, with 25 bases between. The CDR3 loop reads CAISEPKLLEGSRTEAFF. Written as DNA, the CDR3 is TGTGCCATCAGTGAACCCAAACTCTTAGAAGGGAGTCGGACTGAAGCTTTCTTT.

The sample holds one count of this clone. This chain connects TRBV6-1 to TRBJ1-5; 7 bases match TRBD1. Germline values: CDR1 MNHNS, CDR2 SASEGT. The CDR3 consists of 16 residues. With V trimmed by 4 bases and J by 2 bases, 8 bases remained unmatched. The CDR3 DNA sequence: TGTGCCAGCAGTGTGACAGGGTGGGATGGCAATCAGCCCCAGCATTTT. It yields the protein CASSVTGWDGNQPQHF.

The rearrangement uses TRBV14 and TRBJ2-7; the match to TRBD2 covers 9 bases. The V gene's germline CDR1 is SGHDN and CDR2 FVKESK. Losses at the gene ends were 1 base for V and 5 bases for J; bases not matched to a gene: 9. The CDR3 spans 16 residues. DNA for the CDR3: TGTGCCAGCAGCCAAGGGCCCAGCGGGAGGAGGAACGAGCAGTACTTC. The encoded protein is CASSQGPSGRRNEQYF.

The chain links TRBV6-1 to TRBJ1-5, with D unresolved. This CDR3 contains 14 residues. CDR1 and CDR2 (germline): MNHNS, SASEGT. With 3 bases removed from V and 0 bases from J, the gap between germline ends came to 6 bases. DNA for the CDR3: TGTGCCAGCAGTGACGGGAATAGCAATCAGCCCCAGCATTTT. Its protein is CASSDGNSNQPQHF.

The chain has TRBV28 and TRBJ2-1; TRBD2 agrees at 7 bases. V lost 5 bases and J lost 7; bases outside the gene matches: 11. Germline V gene data show CDR1 as MDHEN and CDR2 as SYDVKM. The CDR3 spans 15 residues. The CDR3 region has the DNA TGTGCCAGCAGTACTACCAAGCGGGAAGGGAATGAGCAGTTCTTC. Its protein is CASSTTKREGNEQFF.

V gene TRBV27 combines with J gene TRBJ2-7; 7 bases are shared with TRBD2. Germline CDR1 reads MNHEY; CDR2 reads SMNVEV (reference sequence). V lost 4 bases, J lost 3 bases, and 6 bases stayed unmatched. CDR3 length: 14 residues. DNA of the CDR3: TGTGCCAGCAGTTCAAGCGGGGCGCTCTACGAGCAGTACTTC. As protein: CASSSSGALYEQYF.